Included here is one T cell receptor (beta chain) sequence, with context. Its antigen remains unknown. V lost 2 bases and J lost 9, with 7 bases in between. Germline-derived CDR1 and CDR2 are KGHDR and SFDVKD. The CDR3 loop spans 12 amino acids. This record belongs to a study of response to subunit inactivated influenza vaccine. Study outcomes and limitations: The authors suggested that few new T cells are recruited per seasonal influenza vaccination.

MiXCR, run by TCRdb on the RT-PCR reads, gives a single entry per CDR3 protein. The sample lists hundreds of thousands of distinct CDR3 sequences, approximately 15% occurring once. The chain couples TRBV24-1 to TRBJ2-1, with D unclear. The sequence was obtained from a man between 45 and 60 years old who received an inactivated influenza vaccine. The specimen was PBMCs from blood, collected 14 days before vaccination. CDR3: CATSDYGGEQFF. In nucleotides, the CDR3 is TGTGCCACCAGTGATTATGGTGGTGAGCAGTTCTTC.